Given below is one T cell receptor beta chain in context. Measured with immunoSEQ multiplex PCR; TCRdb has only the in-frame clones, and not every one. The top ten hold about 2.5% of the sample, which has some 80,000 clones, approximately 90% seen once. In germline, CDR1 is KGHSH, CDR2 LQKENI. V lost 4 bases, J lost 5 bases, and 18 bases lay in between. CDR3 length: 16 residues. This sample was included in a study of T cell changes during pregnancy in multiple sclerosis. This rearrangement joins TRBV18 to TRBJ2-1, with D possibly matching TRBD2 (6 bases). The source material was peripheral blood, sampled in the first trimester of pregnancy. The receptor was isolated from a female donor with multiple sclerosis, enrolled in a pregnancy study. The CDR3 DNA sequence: TGTGCCAGCTCACGTGTCGGGACTCCGGCCAACAATGAGCAGTTCTTC. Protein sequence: CASSRVGTPANNEQFF.